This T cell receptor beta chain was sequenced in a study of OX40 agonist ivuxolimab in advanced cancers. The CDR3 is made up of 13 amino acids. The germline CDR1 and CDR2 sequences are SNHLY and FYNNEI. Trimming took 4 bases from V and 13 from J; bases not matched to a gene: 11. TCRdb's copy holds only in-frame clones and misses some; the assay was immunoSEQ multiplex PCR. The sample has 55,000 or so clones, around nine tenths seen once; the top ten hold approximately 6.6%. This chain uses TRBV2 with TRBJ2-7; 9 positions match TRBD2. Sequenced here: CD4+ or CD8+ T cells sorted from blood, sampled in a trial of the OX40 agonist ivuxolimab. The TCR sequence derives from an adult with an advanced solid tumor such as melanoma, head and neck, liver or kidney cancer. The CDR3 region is CASSGPEKRGDYF. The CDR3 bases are TGTGCCAGCAGTGGCCCAGAAAAGCGGGGGGATTACTTC.